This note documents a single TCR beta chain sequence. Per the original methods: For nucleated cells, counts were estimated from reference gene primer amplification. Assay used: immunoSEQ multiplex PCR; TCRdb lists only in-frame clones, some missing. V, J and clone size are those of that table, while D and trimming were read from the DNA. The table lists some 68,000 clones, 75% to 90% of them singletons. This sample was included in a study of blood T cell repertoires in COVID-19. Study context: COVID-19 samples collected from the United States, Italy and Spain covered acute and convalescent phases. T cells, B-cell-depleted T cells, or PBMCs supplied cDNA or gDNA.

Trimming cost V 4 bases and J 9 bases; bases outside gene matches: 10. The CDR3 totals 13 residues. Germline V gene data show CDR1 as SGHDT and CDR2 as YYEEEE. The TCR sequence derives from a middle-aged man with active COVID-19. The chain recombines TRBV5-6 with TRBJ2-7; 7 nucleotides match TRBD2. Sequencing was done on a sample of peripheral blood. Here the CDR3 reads CASSRGDYVGQYF. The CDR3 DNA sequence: TGTGCCAGCAGCCGCGGGGACTATGTGGGGCAGTACTTC.